This TCR beta chain was observed in a study of shared T cell receptors in the human thymus. Here immunoSEQ multiplex PCR was the method, and the copy in TCRdb shows in-frame clones only, minus some. The sample shows about 660,000 clones, 70% to 90% of them seen only once. These data also formed part of another study, on human thymus T cells. That study reports: Healthy Finnish infants having corrective surgery for congenital heart defects served as donors. Resections were taken during corrective heart surgery, and the thymus tissue came from these. Thymic and blood repertoires seemed to show skewed V and J gene use. Among unrelated individuals, related research reported thymic repertoires that overlapped highly.

This TCR was sampled from a boy less than two years old with a congenital heart defect. The specimen sequenced was thymocytes.

CDR3 sequence (DNA): TGTGCCAGCAGTTCCTCGCCGTCTAGCGGGAATATCACAGATACGCAGTATTTT. It is translated as CASSSSPSSGNITDTQYF. J is TRBJ2-3 and V is TRBV2; TRBD2 matches at 9 bases. In germline, CDR1 is SNHLY, CDR2 FYNNEI. V trimming: 5 bases; J trimming: 2 bases; junction bases outside the gene matches: 14. This CDR3 spans 18 amino acids.